This TCR beta chain comes out of a study of blood T cell repertoires in COVID-19. The overall study: PBMCs, B-cell-depleted T cells, or T cells provided the cDNA or gDNA that made up the material.

Comments on this clone: A read error may account for a junction end that differs from germline.

Assay: immunoSEQ multiplex PCR; the TCRdb copy retains only in-frame clones and omits some. Of 150,000 to 200,000 clones in the sample, 60% to 85% were seen once. The CDR3 totals 13 residues. CDR1 and CDR2 (germline): SQVTM, ANQGSEA. The sequence came from a man aged 60-69 years with active or convalescent COVID-19. The V and J genes are TRBV29-1 and TRBJ2-1, with 7 bases that match TRBD1. Material for sequencing was peripheral blood. In nucleotides, the CDR3 is TGCAGCGTGGAAGGGGACAGCGACAATGAGCAGTTCTTC. This gives the protein CSVEGDSDNEQFF.